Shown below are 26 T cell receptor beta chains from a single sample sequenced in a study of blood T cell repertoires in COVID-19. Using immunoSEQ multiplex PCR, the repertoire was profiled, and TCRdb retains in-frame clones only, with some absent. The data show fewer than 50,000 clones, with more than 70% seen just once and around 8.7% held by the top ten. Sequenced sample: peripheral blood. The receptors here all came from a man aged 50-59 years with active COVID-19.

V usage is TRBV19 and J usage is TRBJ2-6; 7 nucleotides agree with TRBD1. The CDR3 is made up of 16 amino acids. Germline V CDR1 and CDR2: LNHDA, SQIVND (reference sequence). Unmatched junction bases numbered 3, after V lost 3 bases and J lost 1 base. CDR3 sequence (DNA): TGTGCCAGTAGTATCATACAGGGGTCTGGGGCCAACGTCCTGACTTTC. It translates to CASSIIQGSGANVLTF.

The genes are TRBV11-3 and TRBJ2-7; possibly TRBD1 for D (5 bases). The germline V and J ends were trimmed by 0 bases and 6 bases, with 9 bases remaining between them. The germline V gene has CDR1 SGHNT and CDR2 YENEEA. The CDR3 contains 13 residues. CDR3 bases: TGTGCCAGCAGCTTAGAGGCAGGGCTCGAGCAGTACTTC. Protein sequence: CASSLEAGLEQYF.

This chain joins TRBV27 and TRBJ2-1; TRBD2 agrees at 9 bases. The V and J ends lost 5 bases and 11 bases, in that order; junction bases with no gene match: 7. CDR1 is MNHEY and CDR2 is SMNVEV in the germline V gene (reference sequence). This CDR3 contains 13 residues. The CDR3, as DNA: TGTGCCAGCAGTCCACAGGGACTAGCAAAGCAGTTCTTC. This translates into CASSPQGLAKQFF.

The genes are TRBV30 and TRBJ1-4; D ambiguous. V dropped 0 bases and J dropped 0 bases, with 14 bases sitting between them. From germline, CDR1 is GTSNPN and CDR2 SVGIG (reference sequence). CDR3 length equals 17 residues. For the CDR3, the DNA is TGTGCCTGGAGTGTAACGGGAACTACTACAACTAATGAAAAACTGTTTTTT. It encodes CAWSVTGTTTTNEKLFF.

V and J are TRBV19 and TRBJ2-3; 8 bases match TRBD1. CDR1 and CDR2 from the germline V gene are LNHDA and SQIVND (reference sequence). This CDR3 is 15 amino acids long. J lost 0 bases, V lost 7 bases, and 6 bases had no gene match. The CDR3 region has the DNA TGTGCCAGTAATGATCAGGGGGCGAGCACAGATACGCAGTATTTT. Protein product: CASNDQGASTDTQYF. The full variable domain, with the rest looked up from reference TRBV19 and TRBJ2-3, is DGGITQSPKYLFRKEGQNVTLSCEQNLNHDAMYWYRQDPGQGLRLIYYSQIVNDFQKGDIAEGYSVSREKKESFPLTVTSAQKNPTAFYLCASNDQGASTDTQYFGPGTRLTVL.

The CDR3 coding sequence is TGTGCCAGCAGCCGCCCTCCCCGGGGCGAGCAGTACTTC. Translating gives CASSRPPRGEQYF. The rearrangement joins TRBV7-8 to TRBJ2-7, with D possibly matching TRBD2 (5 bases). Trimming pared 5 bases from V and 6 bases from J, leaving 14 bases between. The V gene's germline CDR1 is SGHVS and CDR2 FQNEAQ. This CDR3 is 13 amino acids long.

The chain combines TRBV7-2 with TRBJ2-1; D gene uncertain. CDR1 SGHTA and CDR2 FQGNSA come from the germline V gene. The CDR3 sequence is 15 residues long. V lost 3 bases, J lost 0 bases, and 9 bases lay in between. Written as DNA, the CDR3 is TGTGCCAGCAGCTTGACTTCTGCCTCCTACAATGAGCAGTTCTTC. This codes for CASSLTSASYNEQFF.

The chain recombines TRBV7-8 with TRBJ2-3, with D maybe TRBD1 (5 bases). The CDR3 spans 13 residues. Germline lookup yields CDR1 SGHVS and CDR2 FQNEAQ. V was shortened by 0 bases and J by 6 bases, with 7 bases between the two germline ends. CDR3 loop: CASSLARVDTQYF. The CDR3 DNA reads TGTGCCAGCAGCTTAGCCAGGGTGGATACGCAGTATTTT. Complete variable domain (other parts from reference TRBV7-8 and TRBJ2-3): GAGVSQSPRYKVAKRGQDVALRCDPISGHVSLFWYQQALGQGPEFLTYFQNEAQLDKSGLPSDRFFAERPEGSVSTLKIQRTQQEDSAVYLCASSLARVDTQYFGPGTRLTVL.

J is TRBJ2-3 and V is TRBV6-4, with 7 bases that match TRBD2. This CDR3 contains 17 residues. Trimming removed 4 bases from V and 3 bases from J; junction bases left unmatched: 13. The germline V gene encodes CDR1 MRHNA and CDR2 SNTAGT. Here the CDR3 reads CASSGPQAGVGTDTQYF. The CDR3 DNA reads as TGTGCCAGCAGTGGCCCCCAGGCGGGAGTGGGTACAGATACGCAGTATTTT.

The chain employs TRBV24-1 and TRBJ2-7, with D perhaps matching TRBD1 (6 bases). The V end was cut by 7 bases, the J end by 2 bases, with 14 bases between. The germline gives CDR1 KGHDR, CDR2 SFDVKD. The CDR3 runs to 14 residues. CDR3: CATSAGTFPYEQYF. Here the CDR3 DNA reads TGTGCCACCAGCGCCGGGACATTCCCCTACGAGCAGTACTTC.

CDR3 sequence: CASSQGVGGAPGELFF. CDR3 coding DNA: TGTGCCAGCAGCCAAGGTGTCGGGGGGGCCCCCGGGGAGCTGTTTTTT. The gene calls are TRBV4-2 and TRBJ2-2; 8 positions agree with TRBD2. The CDR3 extends over 16 amino acids. V trimming: 1 base; J trimming: 6 bases; junction bases outside the gene matches: 7. Germline V lookup: CDR1 LGHNA, CDR2 YNFKEQ.

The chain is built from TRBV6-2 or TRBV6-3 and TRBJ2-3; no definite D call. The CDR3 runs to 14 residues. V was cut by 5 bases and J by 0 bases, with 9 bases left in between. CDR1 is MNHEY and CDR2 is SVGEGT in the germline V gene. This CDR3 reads CASSLAASTDTQYF. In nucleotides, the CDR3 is TGTGCCAGCAGTCTGGCGGCTAGCACAGATACGCAGTATTTT.

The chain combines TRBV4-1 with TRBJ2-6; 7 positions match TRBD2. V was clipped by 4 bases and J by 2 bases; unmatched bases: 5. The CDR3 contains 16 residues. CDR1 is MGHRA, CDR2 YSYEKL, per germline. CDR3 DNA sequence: TGCGCCAGCAGCCGTGGAGGACTAGCTGGGGCCAACGTCCTGACTTTC. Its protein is CASSRGGLAGANVLTF.

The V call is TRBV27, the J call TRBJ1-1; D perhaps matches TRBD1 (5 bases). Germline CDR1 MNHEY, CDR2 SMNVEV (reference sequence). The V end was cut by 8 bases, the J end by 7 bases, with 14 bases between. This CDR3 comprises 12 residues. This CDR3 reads CASRSGSLEAFF. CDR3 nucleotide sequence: TGTGCCAGCCGTTCAGGGTCCCTTGAAGCTTTCTTT.

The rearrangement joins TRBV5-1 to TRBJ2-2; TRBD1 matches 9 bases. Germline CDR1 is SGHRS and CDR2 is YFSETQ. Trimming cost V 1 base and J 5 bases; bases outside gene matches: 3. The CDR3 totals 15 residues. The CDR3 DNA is TGCGCCAGCAGCTTGTCGGGACAGGGAACCGGGGAGCTGTTTTTT. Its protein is CASSLSGQGTGELFF. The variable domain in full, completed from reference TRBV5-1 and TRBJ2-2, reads KAGVTQTPRYLIKTRGQQVTLSCSPISGHRSVSWYQQTPGQGLQFLFEYFSETQRNKGNFPGRFSGRQFSNSRSEMNVSTLELGDSALYLCASSLSGQGTGELFFGEGSRLTVL.

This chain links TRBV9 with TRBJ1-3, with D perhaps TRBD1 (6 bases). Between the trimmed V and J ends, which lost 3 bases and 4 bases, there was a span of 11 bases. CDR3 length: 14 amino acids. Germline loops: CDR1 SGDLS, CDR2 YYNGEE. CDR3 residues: CASSERTDGNTIYF. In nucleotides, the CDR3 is TGTGCCAGCAGCGAGCGGACAGACGGAAACACCATATATTTT.

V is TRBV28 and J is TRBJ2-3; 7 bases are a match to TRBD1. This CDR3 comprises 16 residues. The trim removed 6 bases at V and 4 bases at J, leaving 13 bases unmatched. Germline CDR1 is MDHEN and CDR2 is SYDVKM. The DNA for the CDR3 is TGTGCCAGCAGCATATTAGGCGGACAGGAGGCAGATACGCAGTATTTT. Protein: CASSILGGQEADTQYF.

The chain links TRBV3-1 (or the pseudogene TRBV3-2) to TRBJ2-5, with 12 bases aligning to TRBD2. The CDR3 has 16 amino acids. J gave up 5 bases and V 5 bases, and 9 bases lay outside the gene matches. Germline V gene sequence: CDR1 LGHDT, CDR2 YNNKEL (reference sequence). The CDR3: CASSALAGGGGETQYF. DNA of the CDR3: TGTGCCAGCAGCGCACTAGCGGGGGGAGGCGGGGAGACCCAGTACTTC.

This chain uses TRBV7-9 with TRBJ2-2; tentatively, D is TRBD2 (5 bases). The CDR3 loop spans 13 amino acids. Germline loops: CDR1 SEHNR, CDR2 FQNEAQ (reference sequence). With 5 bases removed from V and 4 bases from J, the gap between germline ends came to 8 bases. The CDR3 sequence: CASSQDSTGELFF. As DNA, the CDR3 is TGTGCCAGCAGCCAGGACTCCACCGGGGAGCTGTTTTTT. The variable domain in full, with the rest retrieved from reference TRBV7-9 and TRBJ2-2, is DTGVSQNPRHKITKRGQNVTFRCDPISEHNRLYWYRQTLGQGPEFLTYFQNEAQLEKSRLLSDRFSAERPKGSFSTLEIQRTEQGDSAMYLCASSQDSTGELFFGEGSRLTVL.

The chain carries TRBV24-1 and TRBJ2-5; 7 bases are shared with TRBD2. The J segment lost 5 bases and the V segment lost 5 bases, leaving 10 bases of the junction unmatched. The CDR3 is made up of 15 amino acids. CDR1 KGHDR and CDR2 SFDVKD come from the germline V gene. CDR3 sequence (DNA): TGTGCCACCAGTGTTGCTGGCGGTAGCGGGGAGACCCAGTACTTC. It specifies CATSVAGGSGETQYF.

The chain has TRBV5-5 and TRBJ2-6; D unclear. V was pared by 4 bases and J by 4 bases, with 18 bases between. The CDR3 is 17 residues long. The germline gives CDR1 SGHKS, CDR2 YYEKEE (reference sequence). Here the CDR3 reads CASSRRAGPAGANVLTF. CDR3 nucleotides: TGTGCCAGCAGCCGGCGAGCCGGCCCAGCGGGGGCCAACGTCCTGACTTTC.

Here the CDR3 reads CASSPGRERNNEQFF. The CDR3 nucleotides read TGTGCCAGCTCACCTGGTCGAGAGCGGAACAATGAGCAGTTCTTC. V is TRBV18 and J is TRBJ2-1, with a possible D match to TRBD2 (5 bases). The CDR3 totals 15 residues. The V gene's germline CDR1 is KGHSH and CDR2 LQKENI. Trimming stripped 3 bases from V and 5 bases from J, with 14 bases between.

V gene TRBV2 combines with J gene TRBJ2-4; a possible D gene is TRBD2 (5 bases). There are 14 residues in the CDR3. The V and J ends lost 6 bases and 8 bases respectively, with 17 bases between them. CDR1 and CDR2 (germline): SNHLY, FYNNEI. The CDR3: CASSRGGSWDIQYF. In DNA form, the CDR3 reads TGTGCCAGCAGCCGGGGTGGATCGTGGGACATTCAGTACTTC.

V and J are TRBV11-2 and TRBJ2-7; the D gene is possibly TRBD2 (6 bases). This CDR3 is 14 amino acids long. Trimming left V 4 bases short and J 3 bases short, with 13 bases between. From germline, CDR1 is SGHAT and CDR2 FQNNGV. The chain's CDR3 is CASSSLAGHYEQYF. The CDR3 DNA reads TGTGCCAGCAGCTCGTTGGCGGGGCACTACGAGCAGTACTTC.

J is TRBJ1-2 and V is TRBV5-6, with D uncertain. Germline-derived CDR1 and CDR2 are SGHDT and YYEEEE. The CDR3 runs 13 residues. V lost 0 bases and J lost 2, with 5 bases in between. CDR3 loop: CASSLGRNYGYTF. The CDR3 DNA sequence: TGTGCCAGCAGCTTGGGCAGGAACTATGGCTACACCTTC.

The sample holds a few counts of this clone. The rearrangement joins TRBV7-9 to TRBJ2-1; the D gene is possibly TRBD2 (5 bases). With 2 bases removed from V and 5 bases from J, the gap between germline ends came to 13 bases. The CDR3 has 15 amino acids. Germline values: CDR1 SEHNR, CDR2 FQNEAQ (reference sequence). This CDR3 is CASSLLRRSHNEQFF. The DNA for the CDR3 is TGTGCCAGCAGCTTACTTAGGAGGTCCCACAATGAGCAGTTCTTC.